This T cell receptor beta chain appears in the sequencing data of a study of OX40 agonist ivuxolimab in advanced cancers. V dropped 3 bases and J dropped 1; count of bases not matched to a gene: 7. CDR3 size: 15 residues. Germline loops: CDR1 SGHTS, CDR2 YDEGEE. Here immunoSEQ multiplex PCR was the method, and the copy in TCRdb shows in-frame clones only, minus some. The sample records tens of thousands of clones, around four fifths being singletons. Concerning this clone: Its specificity is unknown.

Study-wide points: Some patients who did not respond also had low normalized T-cell clonal expansion. Clonal expansion from baseline to week 6 occurred in both CD4+ and CD8+ T cells. Expanded peripheral T-cell antigen specificity went undetermined. In CD8+ T cells, expanded clones were on average more numerous than in CD4+.

The receptor was isolated from an adult with an advanced solid tumor such as melanoma, head and neck, liver or kidney cancer. The gene calls are TRBV5-8 and TRBJ2-7, with 7 bases matching TRBD2. This specimen consisted of CD4+ or CD8+ T cells sorted from blood, obtained in a trial of the OX40 agonist ivuxolimab. CDR3 amino acids: CASSSWQAGSYEQYF. CDR3 coding DNA: TGTGCCAGCAGCTCCTGGCAAGCGGGATCCTACGAGCAGTACTTC.